Presented here are 2 T cell receptor beta chains from one specimen sequenced in a study of T cell responses to AZD1222 COVID-19 vaccine (dated by TCRdb to about 2021). Preparation of the library involved the immunoSEQ multiplex PCR assay. Drawn from immuneACCESS, this table holds only the in-frame rearrangements with V and J called that TCRdb kept. Clones are partly lost; checked studies trace under half to an unresolved V gene and leave the rest unexplained. The sample includes approximately 70,000 clones, with about 87% observed a single time. 9% to 10% of the sample is held by the ten biggest clonotypes. The sample's time point, from its label and the paper: about 28 days (+/-7) after the second vaccine dose. Per the publication, the treatment or condition label means: meningococcal conjugate vaccine given as trial control. Specimen: peripheral blood, collected 28 days after the second dose of the MenACWY control vaccine. These receptor sequences come from an adult who received the MenACWY meningococcal vaccine as a control.

This chain connects TRBV4-3 to TRBJ1-4; possible D gene TRBD1, 6 bases. There are 15 residues in the CDR3. The germline V gene encodes CDR1 LGHNA and CDR2 YSLEER. Trimming stripped 3 bases from V and 7 bases from J, with 15 bases between. In DNA, the CDR3 is TGCGCCAGCAGCCAGGGGAGAACGGGGGCTGAAAAACTGTTTTTT. Translating gives CASSQGRTGAEKLFF.

This clone was detected only once. The chain carries TRBV27 and TRBJ1-1, with D hard to call. There are 16 residues in the CDR3. V lost 5 bases and J lost 2, with 18 bases in between. CDR1 MNHEY and CDR2 SMNVEV come from the germline V gene (reference sequence). The CDR3 protein is CASSIRPGTFNTEAFF. CDR3 DNA sequence: TGTGCCAGCAGTATCCGACCGGGAACCTTTAACACTGAAGCTTTCTTT.